The rows below give T cell receptor beta chains drawn from one sample of a study of T cell changes during pregnancy in multiple sclerosis. Sequenced by immunoSEQ multiplex PCR; TCRdb stores in-frame clones only, minus some. The sample comprises tens of thousands of clones, about 92% of which are singletons, and roughly 1.8% rests with the top ten. The starting material was peripheral blood, obtained after pregnancy. These TCRs come from a female donor with multiple sclerosis, enrolled in a pregnancy study. Both conserved end residues are part of each CDR3. The D gene is left open where the match is weak. The listing skips clone size in some rows; elsewhere it reads once, few, many or a size class.

j_call | d_call | clone_size | v_call | cdr3_aa | cdr3_nt
TRBJ2-7 | TRBD1 | . | TRBV15 | CAAGTGGYEQYF | TGTGCCGCCGGAACAGGGGGCTACGAGCAGTACTTC
TRBJ2-1 | . | . | TRBV6-5 | CASSLLARDEQFF | TGTGCCAGCAGTTTACTAGCTCGGGATGAGCAGTTCTTC
TRBJ1-3 | TRBD1 | . | TRBV13 | CASSLQGASGNTIYF | TGTGCCAGCAGCTTACAGGGGGCCTCCGGAAACACCATATATTTT
TRBJ1-4 | . | . | TRBV7-2 | CASSLLSGVGEKLFF | TGTGCCAGCAGCTTATTGTCAGGGGTGGGTGAAAAACTGTTTTTT
TRBJ2-2 | TRBD2 | . | TRBV5-1 | CASSWGLAGVIISGELFF | TGCGCCAGCAGCTGGGGACTAGCGGGAGTTATTATCTCCGGGGAGCTGTTTTTT
TRBJ1-5 | . | . | TRBV7-6 | CASSPDRGSNQPQHF | TGTGCCAGCAGCCCAGACCGGGGGTCAAATCAGCCCCAGCATTTT
TRBJ2-7 | TRBD1 | once | TRBV9 | CASSVVGQGGDEQYF | TGTGCCAGCAGCGTAGTGGGACAGGGTGGAGACGAGCAGTACTTC
TRBJ2-7 | . | . | TRBV7-2 | CASTLGGGALNYEQYF | TGTGCCAGCACCTTGGGAGGGGGGGCATTAAACTACGAGCAGTACTTC
TRBJ2-6 | TRBD2 | . | TRBV4-3 | CASSQEGLADLFPGANVLTF | TGCGCCAGCAGCCAAGAGGGACTAGCGGACCTCTTTCCTGGGGCCAACGTCCTGACTTTC
TRBJ2-3 | . | . | TRBV14 | CASSQTITGTSSTDTQYF | TGTGCCAGCAGCCAAACCATAACAGGGACCTCTAGCACAGATACGCAGTATTTT
TRBJ2-7 | . | . | TRBV12-2 | CASRLSFLPMGQTYEQYF | TGTGCAAGTCGCTTATCCTTTCTCCCGATGGGACAGACCTACGAGCAGTACTTC
TRBJ2-3 | . | . | TRBV30 | CAWRGQATGTDTQYF | TGTGCCTGGAGGGGTCAAGCGACTGGCACAGATACGCAGTATTTT
TRBJ2-1 | TRBD2 | . | TRBV5-6 | CASSLTSGYNEQFF | TGTGCCAGCAGCTTAACTAGCGGATACAATGAGCAGTTCTTC
TRBJ2-7 | . | once | TRBV28 | CASTLGGGVLYEQYF | TGTGCCAGCACCCTGGGAGGGGGTGTCCTCTACGAGCAGTACTTC
TRBJ2-2 | . | . | TRBV5-4 | CASSLTLVARSHTGELFF | TGTGCCAGCAGCTTGACCCTAGTAGCGCGATCACACACCGGGGAGCTGTTTTTT